These 32 T cell receptor beta chains were sequenced from one sample in a study of T cells in localized non-small cell lung cancer. Sequencing used immunoSEQ multiplex PCR; TCRdb keeps in-frame clones, though not all of them. The sample shows roughly 67,000 clones, approximately 84% of them seen only once. The sample was peripheral blood, taken before any cancer treatment. The receptors come from a female donor over 55 with stage I lung adenocarcinoma.

CDR3 loop: CASSWHLIAGREETQYF. The CDR3 region has the DNA TGTGCCAGCAGTTGGCACTTGATAGCGGGAAGGGAAGAGACCCAGTACTTC. The chain joins TRBV6-4 to TRBJ2-5, with 8 bases matching TRBD2. The CDR3 contains 17 residues. V lost 5 bases and J lost 3; bases outside the gene matches: 14. Germline V gene data show CDR1 as MRHNA and CDR2 as SNTAGT.

The rearrangement links TRBV7-9 to TRBJ2-1; 9 nucleotides align to TRBD2. Unmatched junction bases numbered 12, after V lost 7 bases and J lost 8 bases. The CDR3 covers 15 residues. CDR1 is SEHNR, CDR2 FQNEAQ, per germline (reference sequence). CDR3 sequence reads: CASNRGSGSVDEQFF. In nucleotides, the CDR3 is TGTGCCAGCAACCGGGGTAGCGGGAGTGTGGATGAGCAGTTCTTC. The full variable domain, in which reference TRBV7-9 and TRBJ2-1 provide the parts outside the CDR3, is DTGVSQNPRHKITKRGQNVTFRCDPISEHNRLYWYRQTLGQGPEFLTYFQNEAQLEKSRLLSDRFSAERPKGSFSTLEIQRTEQGDSAMYLCASNRGSGSVDEQFFGPGTRLTVL.

This chain joins TRBV29-1 and TRBJ1-1, with D unclear. V lost 3 bases to trimming and J lost 1 base, with 3 bases between them. The CDR3 contains 11 residues. Per the germline V gene, CDR1 is SQVTM and CDR2 is ANQGSEA. In DNA, the CDR3 is TGCAGCGTTGACAGGAACACTGAAGCTTTCTTT. Encoded protein: CSVDRNTEAFF. The entire variable domain, with the rest obtained from reference TRBV29-1 and TRBJ1-1, is as follows: SAVISQKPSRDICQRGTSLTIQCQVDSQVTMMFWYRQQPGQSLTLIATANQGSEATYESGFVIDKFPISRPNLTFSTLTVSNMSPEDSSIYLCSVDRNTEAFFGQGTRLTVV.

This chain connects TRBV4-1 to TRBJ1-2; D is undetermined. The CDR3 sequence is 15 residues long. Germline V lookup: CDR1 MGHRA, CDR2 YSYEKL. V lost 0 bases and J 2 bases, leaving 10 bases between the germline ends. CDR3 sequence (DNA): TGCGCCAGCAGCCAAGAAGCCCACTCAAACTATGGCTACACCTTC. The encoded protein is CASSQEAHSNYGYTF.

The gene calls are TRBV19 and TRBJ1-2; 7 bases match TRBD1. Germline V gene lookup returns CDR1 LNHDA and CDR2 SQIVND (reference sequence). The CDR3 consists of 17 residues. V shed 3 bases and J 0 bases; nucleotides not matched to a gene: 10. CDR3 in DNA: TGTGCCAGTAGTATTAGTGGACAGGCGACGACTAACTATGGCTACACCTTC. Encoded protein: CASSISGQATTNYGYTF. Looking up the rest from reference TRBV19 and TRBJ1-2 gives the full variable domain: DGGITQSPKYLFRKEGQNVTLSCEQNLNHDAMYWYRQDPGQGLRLIYYSQIVNDFQKGDIAEGYSVSREKKESFPLTVTSAQKNPTAFYLCASSISGQATTNYGYTFGSGTRLTVV.

This clone has just a few counts. The chain is built from TRBV28 and TRBJ1-1; 7 nucleotides match TRBD1. The trim removed 3 bases at V and 1 base at J, leaving 5 bases unmatched. The germline gives CDR1 MDHEN, CDR2 SYDVKM. The CDR3 is 15 amino acids. The CDR3 DNA reads as TGTGCCAGCAGTTTTAGGGGGCCCAGGAACACTGAAGCTTTCTTT. Translation: CASSFRGPRNTEAFF.

This chain connects TRBV7-9 to TRBJ2-1; D is unresolved. CDR1 is SEHNR and CDR2 is FQNEAQ in the germline V gene (reference sequence). The V end was cut by 3 bases, the J end by 9 bases, with 12 bases between. This CDR3 contains 13 residues. This CDR3 reads CASSLAQASEQFF. CDR3 DNA: TGTGCCAGCAGCTTGGCCCAAGCAAGTGAGCAGTTCTTC. Using reference TRBV7-9 and TRBJ2-1 for the parts outside the CDR3, the full variable domain is DTGVSQNPRHKITKRGQNVTFRCDPISEHNRLYWYRQTLGQGPEFLTYFQNEAQLEKSRLLSDRFSAERPKGSFSTLEIQRTEQGDSAMYLCASSLAQASEQFFGPGTRLTVL.

The chain carries TRBV6-6 and TRBJ2-7, with TRBD1 matching 10 bases. CDR3 length: 16 amino acids. The junction had 9 bases not matched to a gene; V was cut back by 2 bases and J by 5 bases. The germline gives CDR1 MNHNY, CDR2 SVGAGI (reference sequence). The CDR3 protein is CASSYRDRGKGDEQYF. The CDR3, as DNA: TGTGCCAGCAGTTACAGGGACAGGGGAAAGGGGGACGAGCAGTACTTC.

This sequence joins TRBV18 and TRBJ2-7; 7 bases agree with TRBD2. Germline loops: CDR1 KGHSH, CDR2 LQKENI. The CDR3 loop spans 17 amino acids. The ends lost 3 bases at V and 1 base at J; junction bases unmatched: 12. The CDR3 DNA sequence: TGTGCCAGCTCACCTCTACCACAGACCGGGGGGTCCTACGAGCAGTACTTC. It translates to CASSPLPQTGGSYEQYF.

The rearrangement joins TRBV9 to TRBJ1-1; D not certain. Germline V gene sequence: CDR1 SGDLS, CDR2 YYNGEE. The CDR3 runs to 14 residues. V lost 6 bases and J lost 0, with 12 bases in between. The CDR3 DNA follows: TGTGCCAGCACCCGGACGGTTATGAACACTGAAGCTTTCTTT. This gives the protein CASTRTVMNTEAFF.

The chain links TRBV11-3 to TRBJ1-2; D call uncertain. Germline loops: CDR1 SGHNT, CDR2 YENEEA. The CDR3 has 15 residues. Between the trimmed V and J ends, which lost 2 bases and 4 bases, there was a span of 14 bases. The CDR3 region is CASSLHDRDTYGYTF. For the CDR3, the DNA is TGTGCCAGCAGCTTACACGATAGGGATACCTATGGCTACACCTTC.

The CDR3, as DNA: TGTGCCAGCACCTTCTGGAAGGGGAGCACTGAAGCTTTCTTT. This sequence encodes CASTFWKGSTEAFF. The V and J genes are TRBV6-6 and TRBJ1-1, with a tentative D call TRBD1 (5 bases). Per the germline V gene, CDR1 is MNHNY and CDR2 is SVGAGI (reference sequence). This CDR3 has 14 residues. Trimming stripped 7 bases from V and 4 bases from J, with 16 bases between.

J is TRBJ1-4 and V is TRBV19; tentative D call: TRBD1 (6 bases). The germline V gene has CDR1 LNHDA and CDR2 SQIVND (reference sequence). CDR3 length: 14 amino acids. The germline V and J ends were trimmed by 5 bases and 6 bases, with 13 bases remaining between them. The CDR3 here is CASSVTGLDEKLFF. CDR3 coding DNA: TGTGCCAGTAGTGTGACAGGATTGGATGAAAAACTGTTTTTT. Full variable domain (outside the CDR3, taken from reference TRBV19 and TRBJ1-4): DGGITQSPKYLFRKEGQNVTLSCEQNLNHDAMYWYRQDPGQGLRLIYYSQIVNDFQKGDIAEGYSVSREKKESFPLTVTSAQKNPTAFYLCASSVTGLDEKLFFGSGTQLSVL.

The CDR3 nucleotides read TGTGCCAGTAGTAATCTAGCGGGGCGGGGTGAGCAGTTCTTC. Protein sequence: CASSNLAGRGEQFF. V and J are TRBV19 and TRBJ2-1; 9 nucleotides match TRBD2. The V and J ends lost 4 bases and 9 bases, in that order; junction bases with no gene match: 7. CDR3 length equals 14 residues. Germline loops: CDR1 LNHDA, CDR2 SQIVND (reference sequence).

This clone was observed a few times. This chain uses TRBV6-1 with TRBJ2-7, with D unresolved. The CDR3 has 12 residues. CDR1 and CDR2 from the germline V gene are MNHNS and SASEGT. Trimming took 6 bases from V and 6 from J, leaving 12 bases between them. For the CDR3, the DNA is TGTGCCAGCAGACCGTCCAAGGGCGAGCAGTACTTC. Its protein is CASRPSKGEQYF.

The chain couples TRBV4-2 to TRBJ2-1; D is unclear. The CDR3 has 15 amino acids. Between the trimmed V and J ends, which lost 4 bases and 5 bases, there was a span of 15 bases. From germline, CDR1 is LGHNA and CDR2 YNFKEQ. CDR3 nucleotide sequence: TGTGCCAGCAGCCCTCTCGGCGGTTCGAACAATGAGCAGTTCTTC. Protein: CASSPLGGSNNEQFF.

V is TRBV19 and J is TRBJ1-4; 9 bases are shared with TRBD1. The CDR3 is made up of 17 amino acids. CDR1 LNHDA and CDR2 SQIVND come from the germline V gene (reference sequence). V shed 9 bases and J 0 bases; nucleotides not matched to a gene: 11. The CDR3 region has the DNA TGTGCCAGCGAGCGAGGACAGGGGAAAACAACTAATGAAAAACTGTTTTTT. It translates to CASERGQGKTTNEKLFF.

This rearrangement joins TRBV19 to TRBJ1-3, with a possible D match to TRBD1 (6 bases). Germline lookup yields CDR1 LNHDA and CDR2 SQIVND (reference sequence). Trimming shortened V by 2 bases and J by 0 bases, and 11 bases separated the two germline ends. The CDR3 is 16 amino acids. The CDR3 bases are TGTGCCAGTAGTATACTTGGGACATACTCTGGAAACACCATATATTTT. Translating gives CASSILGTYSGNTIYF.

The chain combines TRBV7-8 with TRBJ1-2, with TRBD1 as a possible D gene (5 bases). The CDR3 is made up of 15 amino acids. V lost 4 bases and J lost 2, with 14 bases in between. CDR1 is SGHVS, CDR2 FQNEAQ, per germline. This chain's CDR3 is CASSYRPTENYGYTF. CDR3 nucleotides: TGTGCCAGCAGCTACAGACCGACAGAGAACTATGGCTACACCTTC.

This clone appeared a few times. In DNA form, the CDR3 reads TGTGCCACCTATTCTAGCGGGGGGTCCTACAATGAGCAGTTCTTC. Its translation is CATYSSGGSYNEQFF. J is TRBJ2-1 and V is TRBV15; 11 nucleotides align to TRBD2. V lost 8 bases and J lost 1; bases outside the gene matches: 4. CDR3 length: 15 residues. Germline values: CDR1 LNHNV, CDR2 YYDKDF (reference sequence).

This clone was counted once. The rearrangement uses TRBV7-2 and TRBJ1-2, with 9 bases fitting TRBD1. The J segment lost 8 bases and the V segment lost 5 bases, leaving 3 bases of the junction unmatched. CDR1 and CDR2 (germline): SGHTA, FQGNSA. The CDR3 totals 12 residues. CDR3 coding DNA: TGTGCCAGCAGCGTCGACAGGGGGGGCTACACCTTC. Its translation: CASSVDRGGYTF.

V and J are TRBV27 and TRBJ2-1, with 12 nucleotides matching TRBD1. There are 19 residues in the CDR3. After removal of 4 bases from V and 6 bases from J, the junction contained 16 bases not matched to a gene. Germline CDR1 is MNHEY and CDR2 is SMNVEV (reference sequence). The CDR3 is CASSYLGTGGSRTSNEQFF. In DNA, the CDR3 is TGTGCCAGCAGTTATCTCGGGACAGGGGGCTCTCGGACAAGCAATGAGCAGTTCTTC.

The V gene is TRBV2, the J gene TRBJ2-7, with D possibly being TRBD1 (6 bases). Germline lookup yields CDR1 SNHLY and CDR2 FYNNEI. The CDR3 runs 17 residues. Trimming left V 1 base short and J 3 bases short, with 19 bases between. CDR3 sequence: CASSEVLIQGYGYEQYF. The CDR3, as DNA: TGTGCCAGCAGTGAAGTCCTAATACAGGGTTACGGCTACGAGCAGTACTTC.

The rearrangement uses TRBV11-2 and TRBJ2-5; 7 bases align to TRBD1. The trim removed 5 bases at V and 2 bases at J, leaving 5 bases unmatched. The CDR3 is 14 residues long. Germline values: CDR1 SGHAT, CDR2 FQNNGV. As DNA, the CDR3 is TGTGCCAGCAGCCCCATCAGGGGGCAAGAGACCCAGTACTTC. Residues: CASSPIRGQETQYF.

The chain combines TRBV28 with TRBJ1-1; no firm D call. Trimming pared 3 bases from V and 2 bases from J, leaving 10 bases between. The CDR3 consists of 14 residues. The germline V gene has CDR1 MDHEN and CDR2 SYDVKM. The CDR3: CASSLVGTNTEAFF. The DNA of the CDR3 is TGTGCCAGCAGTTTGGTGGGAACAAACACTGAAGCTTTCTTT.

The V and J genes are TRBV19 and TRBJ1-3; D is undetermined. In germline, CDR1 is LNHDA, CDR2 SQIVND (reference sequence). With 9 bases removed from V and 0 bases from J, the gap between germline ends came to 9 bases. There are 13 residues in the CDR3. DNA for the CDR3: TGTGCCAGCCGCTTCAGCTCTGGAAACACCATATATTTT. It encodes CASRFSSGNTIYF. Based on the CDR3 plus reference TRBV19 and TRBJ1-3, the full variable domain is DGGITQSPKYLFRKEGQNVTLSCEQNLNHDAMYWYRQDPGQGLRLIYYSQIVNDFQKGDIAEGYSVSREKKESFPLTVTSAQKNPTAFYLCASRFSSGNTIYFGEGSWLTVV.

The J gene is TRBJ1-2, the V gene TRBV6-5, with TRBD1 as a possible D gene (5 bases). V lost 6 bases and J lost 8, with 22 bases in between. The CDR3 extends over 15 amino acids. Germline V gene lookup returns CDR1 MNHEY and CDR2 SVGAGI. The CDR3 sequence is CASRQWQTGQGGYTF. The CDR3 DNA sequence: TGTGCCAGCAGACAATGGCAAACAGGCCAAGGGGGCTACACCTTC.

The CDR3 is CARSRYSNQPQHF. In nucleotides, the CDR3 is TGTGCCAGAAGTCGTTATAGCAATCAGCCCCAGCATTTT. The rearrangement joins TRBV2 to TRBJ1-5; D unresolved. Germline CDR1 is SNHLY and CDR2 is FYNNEI. There are 13 residues in the CDR3. Trimming shortened V by 9 bases and J by 0 bases, and 9 bases separated the two germline ends.

This clone was counted a few times. The chain joins TRBV5-1 to TRBJ2-1; D remains ambiguous. Per germline, CDR1 SGHRS and CDR2 YFSETQ. Trimming pared 4 bases from V and 5 bases from J, leaving 16 bases between. The CDR3 extends over 15 amino acids. The DNA of the CDR3 is TGCGCCAGCAGCGGTGGGGTATCGACAAACAATGAGCAGTTCTTC. Translated: CASSGGVSTNNEQFF.

This clone appeared a few times. The chain joins TRBV2 to TRBJ1-6; D might be TRBD1 (5 bases). V was cut by 7 bases and J by 6 bases, with 10 bases left in between. Germline CDR1 SNHLY, CDR2 FYNNEI. The CDR3 consists of 13 residues. The CDR3 sequence: CASTRGLNSPLHF. CDR3 DNA: TGTGCCAGCACAAGGGGCCTTAATTCACCCCTCCACTTT. The complete variable domain, with remaining parts taken from reference TRBV2 and TRBJ1-6, reads EPEVTQTPSHQVTQMGQEVILRCVPISNHLYFYWYRQILGQKVEFLVSFYNNEISEKSEIFDDQFSVERPDGSNFTLKIRSTKLEDSAMYFCASTRGLNSPLHFGNGTRLTVT.

The chain carries TRBV7-2 and TRBJ2-5, with TRBD2 matching over 9 bases. The CDR3 runs to 15 residues. V lost 4 bases to trimming and J lost 6 bases; unmatched junction nucleotides: 9. The germline V gene has CDR1 SGHTA and CDR2 FQGNSA. CDR3 DNA sequence: TGTGCCAGCAGCTCCGATAGCGGGGGATTGAAGACCCAGTACTTC. Residues: CASSSDSGGLKTQYF.

The chain carries TRBV9 and TRBJ2-2, with D hard to call. V lost 0 bases and J lost 1, with 7 bases in between. CDR3 length: 15 residues. Germline assignment: CDR1 SGDLS and CDR2 YYNGEE. The CDR3 loop is CASSVVALNTGELFF. CDR3 coding DNA: TGTGCCAGCAGCGTAGTTGCACTGAACACCGGGGAGCTGTTTTTT.